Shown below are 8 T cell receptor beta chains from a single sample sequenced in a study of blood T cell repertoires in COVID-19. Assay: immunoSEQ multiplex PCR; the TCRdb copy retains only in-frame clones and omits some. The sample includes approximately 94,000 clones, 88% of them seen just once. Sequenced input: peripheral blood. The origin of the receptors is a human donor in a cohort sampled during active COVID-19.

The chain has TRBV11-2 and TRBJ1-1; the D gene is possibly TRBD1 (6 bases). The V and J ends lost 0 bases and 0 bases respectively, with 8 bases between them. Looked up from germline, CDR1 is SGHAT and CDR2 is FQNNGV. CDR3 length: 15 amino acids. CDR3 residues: CASSLEGALNTEAFF. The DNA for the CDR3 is TGTGCCAGCAGCTTAGAGGGGGCTCTGAACACTGAAGCTTTCTTT.

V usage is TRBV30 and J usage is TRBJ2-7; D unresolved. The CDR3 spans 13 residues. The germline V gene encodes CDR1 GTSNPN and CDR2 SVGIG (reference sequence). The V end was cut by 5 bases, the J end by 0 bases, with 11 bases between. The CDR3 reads CAWEPSGSYEQYF. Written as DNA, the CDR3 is TGTGCCTGGGAACCATCGGGCTCCTACGAGCAGTACTTC. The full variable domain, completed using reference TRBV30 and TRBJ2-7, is SQTIHQWPATLVQPVGSPLSLECTVEGTSNPNLYWYRQAAGRGLQLLFYSVGIGQISSEVPQNLSASRPQDRQFILSSKKLLLSDSGFYLCAWEPSGSYEQYFGPGTRLTVT.

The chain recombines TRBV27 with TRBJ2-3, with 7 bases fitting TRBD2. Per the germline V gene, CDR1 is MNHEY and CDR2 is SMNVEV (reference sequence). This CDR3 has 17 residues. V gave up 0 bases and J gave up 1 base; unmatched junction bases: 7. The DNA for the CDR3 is TGTGCCAGCAGTTTATCAAGCGGGGCGATTCGCACAGATACGCAGTATTTT. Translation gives CASSLSSGAIRTDTQYF.

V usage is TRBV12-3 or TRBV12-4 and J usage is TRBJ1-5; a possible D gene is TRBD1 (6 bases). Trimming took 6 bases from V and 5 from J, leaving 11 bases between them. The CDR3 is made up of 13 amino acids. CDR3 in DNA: TGTGCCAGCAGCCAGGGGCTGGATCAGCCCCAGCATTTT. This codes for CASSQGLDQPQHF.

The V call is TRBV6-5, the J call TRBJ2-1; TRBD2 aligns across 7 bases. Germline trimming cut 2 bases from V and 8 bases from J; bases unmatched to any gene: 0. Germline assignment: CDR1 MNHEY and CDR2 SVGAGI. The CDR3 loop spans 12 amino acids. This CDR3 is CASSYAGDEQFF. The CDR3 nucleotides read TGTGCCAGCAGTTACGCGGGAGATGAGCAGTTCTTC.

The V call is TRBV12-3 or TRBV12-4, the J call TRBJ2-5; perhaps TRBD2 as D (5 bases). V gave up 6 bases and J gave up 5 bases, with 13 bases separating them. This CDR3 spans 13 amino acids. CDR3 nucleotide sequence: TGTGCCAGCAGCCCGGGCCGCGGGGAGACCCAGTACTTC. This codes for CASSPGRGETQYF.

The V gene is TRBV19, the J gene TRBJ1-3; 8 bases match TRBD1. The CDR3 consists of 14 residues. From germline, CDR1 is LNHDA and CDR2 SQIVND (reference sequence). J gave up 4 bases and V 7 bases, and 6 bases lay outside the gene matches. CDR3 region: CASIDRGAGNTIYF. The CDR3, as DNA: TGTGCCAGTATCGACAGGGGAGCGGGAAACACCATATATTTT.

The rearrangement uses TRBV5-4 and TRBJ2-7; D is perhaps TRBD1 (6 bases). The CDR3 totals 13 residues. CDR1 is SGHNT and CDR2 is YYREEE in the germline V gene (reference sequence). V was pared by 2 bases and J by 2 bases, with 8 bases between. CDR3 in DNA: TGTGCCAGCAGCTTCGGACAGCCCTACGAGCAGTACTTC. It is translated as CASSFGQPYEQYF.